The TCR beta chain described here comes from a study of blood T cells in healthy people across ages. The CDR3 has 18 amino acids. For the second PCR, which ran for 7 to 11 cycles, a sample-barcoded 5' primer and a J-beta primer mix were used. TCRdb reanalysed the 5' RACE reads using MiXCR and keeps one entry per CDR3 protein. This sample has under 2 million distinct CDR3 sequences, with around 36% found just once. About this clonotype itself: This may stem from a read error, because a much larger clone lies one nucleotide away.

The specimen was blood. This clonotype originated in a woman aged 25-40 years in good health. The chain combines TRBV12-3 or TRBV12-4 with TRBJ2-4; TRBD2 matches at 12 bases. The CDR3 sequence: CVSSSATSGRGGKNIQYF. The CDR3, as DNA: TGTGTCAGCAGCTCTGCGACTAGCGGGAGAGGGGGTAAAAACATTCAGTACTTC.